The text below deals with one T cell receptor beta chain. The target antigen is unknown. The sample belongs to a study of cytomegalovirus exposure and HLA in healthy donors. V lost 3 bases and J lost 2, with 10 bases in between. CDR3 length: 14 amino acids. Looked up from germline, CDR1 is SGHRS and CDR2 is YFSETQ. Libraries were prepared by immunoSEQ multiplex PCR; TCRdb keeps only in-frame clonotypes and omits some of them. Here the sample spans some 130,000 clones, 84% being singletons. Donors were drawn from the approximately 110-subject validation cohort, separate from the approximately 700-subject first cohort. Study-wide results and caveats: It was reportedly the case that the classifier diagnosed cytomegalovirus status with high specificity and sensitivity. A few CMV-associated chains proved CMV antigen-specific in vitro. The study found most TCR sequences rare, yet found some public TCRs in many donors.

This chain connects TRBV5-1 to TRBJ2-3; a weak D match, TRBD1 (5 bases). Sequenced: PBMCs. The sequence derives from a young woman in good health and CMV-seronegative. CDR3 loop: CASSSRQFTDTQYF. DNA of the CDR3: TGCGCCAGCAGCTCACGACAGTTCACAGATACGCAGTATTTT.